These 14 T cell receptor beta chains were sequenced from one sample in a study of cytomegalovirus exposure and HLA in healthy donors. 60 Vbeta and 13 Jbeta primers were used in PCR. Clones were sequenced by immunoSEQ multiplex PCR, and TCRdb holds only the in-frame ones, with some missing. The repertoire holds 90,000 to 100,000 clones, with over 65% as singletons. Source material: PBMCs. These receptors all come from a man aged 50 to 59 in good health and CMV-seronegative.

The CDR3 loop is CASSQNNRDPYEQYF. Here the CDR3 DNA reads TGTGCCAGCAGCCAGAATAACCGGGATCCCTACGAGCAGTACTTC. The V gene is TRBV4-2, the J gene TRBJ2-7, with D possibly being TRBD2 (5 bases). The CDR3 spans 15 residues. V shed 3 bases and J shed 2 bases, with 14 bases lying between them. Germline loops: CDR1 LGHNA, CDR2 YNFKEQ.

This clone was detected only once. The chain uses TRBV27 and TRBJ2-7; TRBD2 agrees at 7 bases. The CDR3 consists of 14 residues. V lost 8 bases to trimming and J lost 9 bases; unmatched junction nucleotides: 16. Per germline, CDR1 MNHEY and CDR2 SMNVEV (reference sequence). The CDR3 sequence: CASLGGSPPMGQYF. The DNA for the CDR3 is TGTGCCAGCCTAGGCGGGAGCCCACCTATGGGGCAGTACTTC.

This chain joins TRBV13 and TRBJ2-7; TRBD2 matches at 8 bases. The CDR3 is 15 amino acids. Germline CDR1 and CDR2: PRHDT and FYEKMQ (reference sequence). With V trimmed by 5 bases and J by 5 bases, 11 bases remained unmatched. The CDR3 loop is CASSVSTGRVHEQYF. CDR3 DNA sequence: TGTGCCAGCAGCGTAAGTACCGGGAGGGTCCACGAGCAGTACTTC.

This rearrangement joins TRBV9 to TRBJ2-5; TRBD2 aligns across 7 bases. Germline V gene lookup returns CDR1 SGDLS and CDR2 YYNGEE. With 3 bases clipped from V and 1 base from J, the junction kept 3 bases outside the gene matches. The CDR3 loop spans 14 amino acids. CDR3 protein: CASSGGGAQETQYF. The CDR3 nucleotides read TGTGCCAGCAGCGGCGGGGGTGCCCAAGAGACCCAGTACTTC.

V usage is TRBV13 and J usage is TRBJ1-1; weak D call: TRBD1 (5 bases). Germline V gene data show CDR1 as PRHDT and CDR2 as FYEKMQ (reference sequence). The CDR3 runs to 13 residues. Trimming shortened V by 4 bases and J by 6 bases, and 12 bases separated the two germline ends. The CDR3 here is CASSWVEGAEAFF. The CDR3 nucleotides read TGTGCCAGCAGCTGGGTGGAAGGGGCTGAAGCTTTCTTT.

The rearrangement joins TRBV28 to TRBJ2-7; 7 bases line up with TRBD2. The germline V gene encodes CDR1 MDHEN and CDR2 SYDVKM. Losses at the gene ends were 6 bases for V and 3 bases for J; bases not matched to a gene: 8. The CDR3 extends over 14 amino acids. The CDR3 spells CASSAGVNNYEQYF. The CDR3 nucleotides are TGTGCCAGCAGCGCGGGAGTGAACAACTACGAGCAGTACTTC.

The chain links TRBV28 to TRBJ2-5; 11 positions match TRBD2. The CDR3 totals 15 residues. V gave up 8 bases and J gave up 5 bases; unmatched junction bases: 10. Germline V gene lookup returns CDR1 MDHEN and CDR2 SYDVKM. This chain's CDR3 is CASEIAGGLGETQYF. The CDR3 DNA reads TGTGCCAGCGAAATAGCGGGAGGGCTGGGGGAGACCCAGTACTTC.

The chain recombines TRBV2 with TRBJ2-1; 12 nucleotides align to TRBD2. The germline gives CDR1 SNHLY, CDR2 FYNNEI. J lost 5 bases, V lost 7 bases, and 6 bases had no gene match. This CDR3 contains 15 residues. The CDR3 DNA sequence: TGTGCCAGCACCCTGACTAGCGGGAGAGACAATGAGCAGTTCTTC. Residues: CASTLTSGRDNEQFF.

This chain connects TRBV19 to TRBJ1-5, with D tentatively TRBD1 (5 bases). Germline CDR1 and CDR2: LNHDA and SQIVND (reference sequence). CDR3 length: 14 amino acids. With 6 bases removed from V and 3 bases from J, the gap between germline ends came to 12 bases. CDR3 coding DNA: TGTGCCAGTAGAGGCAGGGTCTCCAATCAGCCCCAGCATTTT. It codes for CASRGRVSNQPQHF.

J is TRBJ1-2 and V is TRBV5-4, with D possibly TRBD1 on 5 matching bases. Deletions cut 0 bases from V and 0 bases from J, with 9 bases between. This CDR3 contains 15 residues. In germline, CDR1 is SGHNT, CDR2 YYREEE (reference sequence). CDR3 loop: CASSLGQFANYGYTF. Here the CDR3 DNA reads TGTGCCAGCAGCTTGGGACAGTTCGCTAACTATGGCTACACCTTC.

This chain uses TRBV6-1 with TRBJ2-3, with 12 bases that match TRBD2. This CDR3 has 14 residues. CDR1 and CDR2 from the germline V gene are MNHNS and SASEGT. V was pared by 4 bases and J by 5 bases, with 1 base of the junction left unmatched. This CDR3 is CASSGLAGVDTQYF. The CDR3 DNA sequence: TGTGCCAGCAGTGGACTAGCGGGAGTAGATACGCAGTATTTT.

The chain recombines TRBV11-1 with TRBJ2-3; tentatively, D is TRBD2 (6 bases). The CDR3 is made up of 13 amino acids. Germline CDR1 SGHAT, CDR2 FQDESV (reference sequence). V was shortened by 0 bases and J by 7 bases, with 8 bases between the two germline ends. The CDR3: CASSLARENTQYF. CDR3 nucleotide sequence: TGTGCCAGCAGCTTAGCGCGGGAAAATACGCAGTATTTT.

This clone was observed a few times. V is TRBV6-6 and J is TRBJ2-1; 10 nucleotides agree with TRBD1. The CDR3 contains 15 residues. Germline V lookup: CDR1 MNHNY, CDR2 SVGAGI (reference sequence). Germline trimming cut 6 bases from V and 6 bases from J; bases unmatched to any gene: 8. This chain's CDR3 is CASRPGGTGANEQFF. CDR3 in DNA: TGTGCCAGCAGGCCGGGGGGGACAGGGGCCAATGAGCAGTTCTTC.

This clone was picked up one time. The rearrangement uses TRBV10-3 and TRBJ2-3, with D hard to call. CDR3 length equals 14 residues. V lost 3 bases to trimming and J lost 6 bases, with 13 bases between them. Germline CDR1 ENHRY, CDR2 SYGVKD. CDR3 sequence: CAISDASSGDTQYF. The CDR3 DNA reads TGTGCCATCAGTGATGCGAGTTCCGGGGATACGCAGTATTTT.